A single sample gave rise to the 32 T cell receptor beta chains below, sequenced in a study of post-analysis software for immune sequencing data. Study-level findings and limits: Patients carried several TRBV segments more frequently than controls did, and TRBV5-6, TRBV5-1 and TRBV20-1 were among them.

The antigens these receptors bind are not known. Unique molecular identifiers had been added to the TCR beta cDNA libraries. Via MiXCR, TCRdb re-called the PCR reads, giving one row per CDR3 protein. The sample yields roughly 400,000 distinct CDR3 sequences, 39% seen once. Sequencing used blood. The receptors stem from a girl aged 2-10 years with multiple sclerosis.

The chain uses TRBV29-1 and TRBJ2-7; no clear D gene. Trimming took off 0 bases at V and 1 base at J, with 7 bases between the two ends. There are 13 residues in the CDR3. In germline, CDR1 is SQVTM, CDR2 ANQGSEA. The CDR3 reads CSVEDVISYEQYF. CDR3 DNA sequence: TGCAGCGTTGAAGATGTTATTTCCTACGAGCAGTACTTC.

V gene TRBV20-1 combines with J gene TRBJ1-2; D gene ambiguous. Germline CDR1 DFQATT, CDR2 SNEGSKA (reference sequence). The CDR3 contains 13 residues. Trimming stripped 5 bases from V and 4 bases from J, with 14 bases between. DNA of the CDR3: TGCAGTGCTCCACGGATAGACATCTATGGCTACACCTTC. This gives the protein CSAPRIDIYGYTF.

The chain uses TRBV5-1 and TRBJ1-1, with D maybe TRBD1 (6 bases). Germline loops: CDR1 SGHRS, CDR2 YFSETQ. This CDR3 has 14 residues. V was trimmed by 3 bases and J by 3 bases, leaving 12 bases between them. The CDR3 DNA reads as TGCGCCAGCAGCTCTACGGGGGCGGACACTGAAGCTTTCTTT. This sequence encodes CASSSTGADTEAFF.

The chain couples TRBV29-1 to TRBJ2-6; no firm D call. V lost 6 bases to trimming and J lost 0 bases, with 9 bases between them. The CDR3 extends over 14 amino acids. Per the germline V gene, CDR1 is SQVTM and CDR2 is ANQGSEA. As DNA, the CDR3 is TGCAGCGTCGAGGCGGTCTCTGGGGCCAACGTCCTGACTTTC. Translating it yields CSVEAVSGANVLTF.

The chain couples TRBV20-1 to TRBJ2-5; D gene unclear. V was pared by 3 bases and J by 2 bases, with 10 bases between. Germline V lookup: CDR1 DFQATT, CDR2 SNEGSKA (reference sequence). This CDR3 is 13 amino acids long. The CDR3 is CSARLVGQETQYF. The CDR3 coding sequence is TGCAGTGCTAGGCTAGTAGGTCAAGAGACCCAGTACTTC.

The chain couples TRBV14 to TRBJ2-3; D gene uncertain. The V end was cut by 1 base, the J end by 2 bases, with 13 bases between. Germline loops: CDR1 SGHDN, CDR2 FVKESK. The CDR3 is made up of 16 amino acids. CDR3 nucleotide sequence: TGTGCCAGCAGCCAAGCGCGGCTGGCCGACACAGATACGCAGTATTTT. It translates to CASSQARLADTDTQYF.

The chain couples TRBV28 to TRBJ1-2, with TRBD1 matching over 10 bases. The germline gives CDR1 MDHEN, CDR2 SYDVKM. J lost 6 bases, V lost 6 bases, and 10 bases had no gene match. CDR3 length: 15 residues. The CDR3 loop is CASSPWTGGWDGYTF. The CDR3 nucleotides are TGTGCCAGCAGCCCCTGGACAGGGGGTTGGGATGGCTACACCTTC.

The rearrangement links TRBV27 to TRBJ2-3; D not resolved. Germline V gene sequence: CDR1 MNHEY, CDR2 SMNVEV (reference sequence). V was shortened by 1 base and J by 4 bases, with 6 bases between the two germline ends. CDR3 length: 13 amino acids. The CDR3 nucleotides are TGTGCCAGCAGTTTATTGCCCGCAGATACGCAGTATTTT. Translated, it gives CASSLLPADTQYF.

The chain uses TRBV4-1 and TRBJ1-6; perhaps TRBD1 as D (5 bases). V was cut by 3 bases and J by 7 bases, with 16 bases left in between. Germline CDR1 is MGHRA and CDR2 is YSYEKL. The CDR3 is 16 residues long. CDR3 region: CASSHPVRGSNSPLHF. DNA of the CDR3: TGCGCCAGCAGCCATCCCGTCCGGGGGTCAAATTCACCCCTCCACTTT.

This clonotype was observed a handful of times. This sequence joins TRBV20-1 and TRBJ2-7; no clear D. This CDR3 has 17 residues. The germline CDR1 and CDR2 sequences are DFQATT and SNEGSKA (reference sequence). V gave up 5 bases and J gave up 0 bases, with 23 bases separating them. In DNA, the CDR3 is TGCAGTGCTGCAGATCCCCGTCGCGTCCCCTTCTCCTACGAGCAGTACTTC. Protein sequence: CSAADPRRVPFSYEQYF.

This clonotype appeared many times. The CDR3 loop is CASRGALISYEQYF. The CDR3 nucleotides read TGCGCCAGCAGGGGGGCCCTCATTTCCTACGAGCAGTACTTC. The V call is TRBV5-1, the J call TRBJ2-7; a weak D match, TRBD1 (6 bases). Germline CDR1 and CDR2: SGHRS and YFSETQ. The CDR3 sequence is 14 residues long. Trimming took off 5 bases at V and 1 base at J, with 13 bases between the two ends.

This CDR3 reads CASSLTDGYTF. CDR3 nucleotides: TGTGCCAGCAGCTTAACGGATGGCTACACCTTC. The gene calls are TRBV7-9 and TRBJ1-2, with D unresolved. V lost 2 bases, J lost 6 bases, and 4 bases lay in between. Germline CDR1 reads SEHNR; CDR2 reads FQNEAQ (reference sequence). The CDR3 loop spans 11 amino acids.

This clonotype was counted between two and nine times. This chain links TRBV10-2 with TRBJ2-1; 9 bases map to TRBD2. The trim removed 4 bases at V and 6 bases at J, leaving 10 bases unmatched. The germline CDR1 and CDR2 sequences are WSHSY and SAAADI. The CDR3 runs 16 residues. CDR3 coding DNA: TGCGCCAGCAGTGGTGCCGGGACTAGCCGCTTCAATGAGCAGTTCTTC. Its protein is CASSGAGTSRFNEQFF.

The chain couples TRBV29-1 to TRBJ1-2, with 7 bases matching TRBD1. This CDR3 is 16 amino acids long. V dropped 7 bases and J dropped 9; count of bases not matched to a gene: 23. Germline values: CDR1 SQVTM, CDR2 ANQGSEA. CDR3 DNA sequence: TGCAGCGCCATTAGATCCCCAGGGGGTGGGGTCGATAGCTACACCTTC. Its translation is CSAIRSPGGGVDSYTF.

The V and J genes are TRBV20-1 and TRBJ2-3; TRBD2 matches at 8 bases. Looked up from germline, CDR1 is DFQATT and CDR2 is SNEGSKA (reference sequence). The CDR3 is 14 amino acids. J lost 0 bases, V lost 6 bases, and 5 bases had no gene match. CDR3 nucleotide sequence: TGCAGTGCGGTTAGACTAGCGAGCACAGATACGCAGTATTTT. Amino acids: CSAVRLASTDTQYF.

The chain carries TRBV18 and TRBJ2-1; 8 bases align to TRBD1. Looked up from germline, CDR1 is KGHSH and CDR2 is LQKENI. The CDR3 spans 14 residues. V was pared by 6 bases and J by 4 bases, with 5 bases of the junction left unmatched. CDR3 nucleotide sequence: TGTGCCAGCTCCCCGGACAGGGAGTACAATGAGCAGTTCTTC. This codes for CASSPDREYNEQFF.

V gene TRBV28 combines with J gene TRBJ1-5; tentative D call: TRBD1 (5 bases). V was clipped by 5 bases and J by 0 bases, with 11 bases between them. In germline, CDR1 is MDHEN, CDR2 SYDVKM. The CDR3 is 15 amino acids. In DNA, the CDR3 is TGTGCCAGCAGTCTGACAGTATTTAGCAATCAGCCCCAGCATTTT. Its protein product is CASSLTVFSNQPQHF. Combining the CDR3 with reference TRBV28 and TRBJ1-5 gives the whole variable domain DVKVTQSSRYLVKRTGEKVFLECVQDMDHENMFWYRQDPGLGLRLIYFSYDVKMKEKGDIPEGYSVSREKKERFSLILESASTNQTSMYLCASSLTVFSNQPQHFGDGTRLSIL.

In this sample, this clonotype turned up a few times. The V gene is TRBV7-6, the J gene TRBJ1-5; 8 nucleotides agree with TRBD1. V was pared by 1 base and J by 5 bases, with 4 bases of the junction left unmatched. Germline V lookup: CDR1 SGHVS, CDR2 FNYEAQ. This CDR3 has 15 residues. DNA for the CDR3: TGTGCCAGCAGCTTAGGGACAGGGAGGGATCAGCCCCAGCATTTT. Translation: CASSLGTGRDQPQHF.

This chain links TRBV20-1 with TRBJ2-7; D is undetermined. The CDR3 extends over 11 amino acids. The V gene's germline CDR1 is DFQATT and CDR2 SNEGSKA (reference sequence). V shed 0 bases and J shed 4 bases, with 4 bases lying between them. The CDR3 nucleotides are TGCAGTGCTAGAGAACAGTACGAGCAGTACTTC. This encodes CSAREQYEQYF.

The table lists this clonotype with a few counts. The chain carries TRBV6-5 and TRBJ2-1; 7 nucleotides agree with TRBD1. The CDR3 covers 13 residues. Germline assignment: CDR1 MNHEY and CDR2 SVGAGI. V gave up 5 bases and J gave up 9 bases; unmatched junction bases: 7. The CDR3 nucleotides are TGTGCCAGCAGTACGAGACAGGGCGGTGAGCAGTTCTTC. The encoded protein is CASSTRQGGEQFF.

The chain employs TRBV12-3 or TRBV12-4 and TRBJ2-7; D is possibly TRBD1 (6 bases). The V gene lost 4 bases and the J gene lost 4 bases, with 17 bases spanning the gap. CDR3 length equals 15 residues. CDR3: CASSSPGTFMYEQYF. The CDR3 bases are TGTGCCAGCAGTTCCCCGGGGACATTCATGTACGAGCAGTACTTC.

This sequence joins TRBV7-9 and TRBJ2-1; D is ambiguous. V lost 2 bases and J 8 bases, leaving 7 bases between the germline ends. The CDR3 length is 12 residues. Per the germline V gene, CDR1 is SEHNR and CDR2 is FQNEAQ (reference sequence). The CDR3: CASSLTKDEQFF. DNA of the CDR3: TGTGCCAGCAGCTTAACGAAAGATGAGCAGTTCTTC.

The rearrangement joins TRBV7-9 to TRBJ1-4; 8 positions agree with TRBD1. The CDR3 runs 15 residues. Germline V gene data show CDR1 as SEHNR and CDR2 as FQNEAQ (reference sequence). Trimming at V came to 5 bases and at J to 4 bases, leaving 6 bases not matched to a gene. Here the CDR3 DNA reads TGTGCCAGCAGCAGCGGGACAGGTGTTAATGAAAAACTGTTTTTT. Its protein is CASSSGTGVNEKLFF.

This clonotype showed up just a few times. The chain combines TRBV7-2 with TRBJ2-1; D is unresolved. V was cut by 5 bases and J by 1 base, with 12 bases left in between. The CDR3 covers 15 residues. Per the germline V gene, CDR1 is SGHTA and CDR2 is FQGNSA. CDR3 region: CASSRGEESYNEQFF. CDR3 coding DNA: TGTGCCAGCAGCCGCGGTGAGGAGTCCTACAATGAGCAGTTCTTC.

This rearrangement joins TRBV6-1 to TRBJ2-5, with 14 bases matching TRBD2. The ends lost 2 bases at V and 1 base at J; junction bases unmatched: 6. Germline CDR1 and CDR2: MNHNS and SASEGT. This CDR3 contains 18 residues. CDR3 loop: CASSEPGLAGAVQETQYF. In nucleotides, the CDR3 is TGTGCCAGCAGTGAACCGGGACTAGCGGGAGCAGTCCAAGAGACCCAGTACTTC.

The rearrangement links TRBV10-3 to TRBJ2-5; the match to TRBD1 covers 9 bases. The CDR3 runs 14 residues. V lost 10 bases and J lost 1; bases outside the gene matches: 7. Germline CDR1 ENHRY, CDR2 SYGVKD. CDR3 amino acids: CATRDRDLQETQYF. CDR3 nucleotide sequence: TGTGCCACCCGGGACAGGGACCTCCAAGAGACCCAGTACTTC.

V and J are TRBV12-3 or TRBV12-4 and TRBJ2-2; D gene ambiguous. Trimming removed 0 bases from V and 0 bases from J, with 5 bases in between. This CDR3 spans 15 amino acids. In DNA, the CDR3 is TGTGCCAGCAGTTTAGCAGACCCGAACACCGGGGAGCTGTTTTTT. Its translation: CASSLADPNTGELFF.

The chain couples TRBV5-1 to TRBJ1-1, with D unclear. Trimming pared 5 bases from V and 6 bases from J, leaving 14 bases between. The CDR3 is 13 residues long. Germline-derived CDR1 and CDR2 are SGHRS and YFSETQ. CDR3 amino acids: CASRGPRVAEAFF. The DNA for the CDR3 is TGCGCCAGCAGGGGCCCCCGGGTCGCTGAAGCTTTCTTT. The full variable domain, with the rest looked up from reference TRBV5-1 and TRBJ1-1, is KAGVTQTPRYLIKTRGQQVTLSCSPISGHRSVSWYQQTPGQGLQFLFEYFSETQRNKGNFPGRFSGRQFSNSRSEMNVSTLELGDSALYLCASRGPRVAEAFFGQGTRLTVV.

This clonotype turned up a few times. The chain is built from TRBV15 and TRBJ2-1, with D possibly matching TRBD2 (6 bases). CDR3 length equals 13 residues. Looked up from germline, CDR1 is LNHNV and CDR2 is YYDKDF (reference sequence). Trimming cost V 0 bases and J 9 bases, with 9 bases left between them. CDR3 protein: CATSRDIGGEQFF. The CDR3 coding sequence is TGTGCCACCAGCAGAGATATCGGGGGTGAGCAGTTCTTC.

The chain is built from TRBV29-1 and TRBJ1-2; 9 bases agree with TRBD1. V trimming: 7 bases; J trimming: 5 bases; junction bases outside the gene matches: 5. The CDR3 is 12 residues long. Per germline, CDR1 SQVTM and CDR2 ANQGSEA. In DNA, the CDR3 is TGCAGCGGGGGGACAGGGAAGTATGGCTACACCTTC. It yields the protein CSGGTGKYGYTF.

This clonotype was detected only a few times. The chain combines TRBV4-3 with TRBJ2-1; 9 bases are a match to TRBD2. The CDR3 sequence is 18 residues long. In germline, CDR1 is LGHNA, CDR2 YSLEER. V trimming: 10 bases; J trimming: 0 bases; junction bases outside the gene matches: 16. CDR3 residues: CANVPGLAAIDSYNEQFF. The CDR3 DNA sequence: TGCGCCAACGTACCGGGACTAGCCGCCATAGACTCCTACAATGAGCAGTTCTTC.

The chain combines TRBV5-1 with TRBJ1-2, with TRBD1 matching over 8 bases. The CDR3 extends over 15 amino acids. V gave up 4 bases and J gave up 5 bases; unmatched junction bases: 10. From germline, CDR1 is SGHRS and CDR2 YFSETQ. The CDR3 loop reads CASSAGQGVAYGYTF. CDR3 in DNA: TGCGCCAGCAGCGCCGGACAGGGCGTGGCGTATGGCTACACCTTC.